Detailed here is one T cell receptor beta chain. Clones were read by immunoSEQ multiplex PCR, and TCRdb kept only the in-frame ones, dropping some. Among approximately 110,000 clones listed, 92% were seen once. These data are taken from a study of OX40 agonist ivuxolimab in advanced cancers. In germline, CDR1 is MNHEY, CDR2 SVGAGI. With V trimmed by 6 bases and J by 6 bases, 9 bases remained unmatched. There are 14 residues in the CDR3. The source material was CD4+ or CD8+ T cells sorted from blood, sampled in a trial of the OX40 agonist ivuxolimab. This chain uses TRBV6-5 with TRBJ2-7; 9 bases are a match to TRBD1. The source of this sequence is an adult with an advanced solid tumor such as melanoma, head and neck, liver or kidney cancer. The CDR3: CASRHGQGPGEQYF. In DNA form, the CDR3 reads TGTGCCAGCAGACACGGACAGGGGCCGGGCGAGCAGTACTTC.